This passage covers 3 T cell receptor beta chains from one sample sequenced in a study of blood T cell repertoires in COVID-19. The repertoire was sequenced with immunoSEQ multiplex PCR; TCRdb's copy has only in-frame clones and lacks some. The data contain 270,000 or so clones, around 86% of them seen just once; the ten biggest clones take up about an eighth. The sample was peripheral blood. Every receptor here comes from a human donor in a cohort sampled during active COVID-19.

V and J are TRBV28 and TRBJ1-3; D possibly corresponds to TRBD1 (6 bases). The CDR3 loop spans 17 amino acids. V was cut by 5 bases and J by 0 bases, with 17 bases left in between. The V gene's germline CDR1 is MDHEN and CDR2 SYDVKM. This CDR3 is CASSRGGGNPSGNTIYF. In nucleotides, the CDR3 is TGTGCCAGCAGTAGGGGGGGTGGGAACCCCTCTGGAAACACCATATATTTT. The entire variable domain, with the rest obtained from reference TRBV28 and TRBJ1-3, is as follows: DVKVTQSSRYLVKRTGEKVFLECVQDMDHENMFWYRQDPGLGLRLIYFSYDVKMKEKGDIPEGYSVSREKKERFSLILESASTNQTSMYLCASSRGGGNPSGNTIYFGEGSWLTVV.

The chain is built from TRBV5-1 and TRBJ2-7, with TRBD1 matching 9 bases. CDR1 is SGHRS, CDR2 YFSETQ, per germline. After removal of 0 bases from V and 7 bases from J, the junction contained 5 bases not matched to a gene. The CDR3 spans 14 residues. The CDR3 sequence is CASSLDRGPREQYF. The CDR3 DNA is TGCGCCAGCAGCTTGGACAGGGGGCCTCGGGAGCAGTACTTC.

The chain joins TRBV21-1 to TRBJ1-5; TRBD1, as called in the table, went unchecked against the DNA. TRBV21-1 is annotated as a pseudogene. The CDR3 has 22 amino acids. The CDR3 DNA sequence: TGTGCCAGCAGCAATCAGCTTCAATCCGGGACAGGGCTACTCTGTAGCAATCAGCCCCAGCATTTT. Translating gives CASSNQLQSGTGLLCSNQPQHF.